The clone carrying this TCR beta chain was seen once. Its cognate antigen is unknown. CDR1 is MNHEY and CDR2 is SVGAGI in the germline V gene. CDR3 length equals 15 residues. Trimming removed 8 bases from V and 5 bases from J, with 22 bases in between. These data belong to a study of cytomegalovirus exposure and HLA in healthy donors. At the level of the study: In an earlier analysis, 95 million to 130 million unique TCR beta sequences were found from 150 million to 200 million T cells. Study-wide points: By a later analysis, the bulk of CMV-associated TCR beta chains appeared HLA-restricted. A prior analysis recorded that most TCR beta V segments were productive about 90% or about 30% of the time.

The PCR used 60 Vbeta and 13 Jbeta primers. The repertoire was sequenced with immunoSEQ multiplex PCR; TCRdb's copy has only in-frame clones and lacks some. The table has 63,000 or so clones, approximately 77% seen once; the top ten hold about 7.4%. The specimen was PBMCs. V is TRBV6-5 and J is TRBJ2-7, with D perhaps matching TRBD2 (7 bases). The TCR originated in a woman in her thirties in good health and CMV-seropositive. CDR3 coding DNA: TGTGCCAGCTCAAAAGAGGGGGGGAGAGGCGACGAGCAGTACTTC. This sequence encodes CASSKEGGRGDEQYF.